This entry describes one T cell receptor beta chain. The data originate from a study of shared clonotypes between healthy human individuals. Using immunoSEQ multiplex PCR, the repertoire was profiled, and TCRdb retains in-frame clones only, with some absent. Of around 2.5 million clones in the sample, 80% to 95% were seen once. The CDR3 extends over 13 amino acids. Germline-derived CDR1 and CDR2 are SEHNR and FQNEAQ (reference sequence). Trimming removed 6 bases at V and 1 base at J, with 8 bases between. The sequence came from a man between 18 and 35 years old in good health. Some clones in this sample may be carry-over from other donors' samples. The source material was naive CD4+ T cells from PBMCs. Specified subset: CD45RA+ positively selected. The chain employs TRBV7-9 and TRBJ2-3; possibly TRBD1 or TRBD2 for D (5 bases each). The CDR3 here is CASRGTGTDTQYF. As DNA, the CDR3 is TGTGCCAGCAGAGGGACCGGCACAGATACGCAGTATTTT.